This TCR beta chain was sequenced in a study of blood T cells in healthy people across ages. Study-level results: With unsorted PBMCs, a conclusive comparison of naive versus antigen-experienced cells was not possible. As naive T cell percentage varied, TCR beta diversity correlated strongly with it.

The CDR3 is 16 residues long. CDR1 SSHAT and CDR2 FNYEAQ come from the germline V gene (reference sequence). Primed by a sample-barcoded 5' primer and a J-beta primer mix, a second PCR proceeded for 7 to 11 cycles. MiXCR, run by TCRdb on the 5' RACE reads, gives a single entry per CDR3 protein. The sample consists of roughly 1 million distinct CDR3 sequences, approximately 26% of them appearing once. Worth noting for this clonotype: Its specificity is unknown. The germline gene is not matched at one end of the junction; a read error may be the cause.

These same data were also listed under a study on T cells of mothers and their children. That source adds: Every microgram of extracted RNA entered cDNA synthesis, roughly 1.4 ug per 15 ul. Related mother-child pairs showed slightly higher but non-significant overlap than unrelated pairs.

The sequence was obtained from a girl aged 2 to 10 in good health. Input material: blood. The rearrangement joins TRBV7-7 to TRBJ2-5; TRBD1 matches at 7 bases. CDR3 region: CASSLGRTGAKETQYF. The CDR3 DNA reads TGTGCTAGCAGCTTAGGTCGGACAGGAGCCAAAGAGACCCAGTACTTC.